Listed here are 23 T cell receptor beta chains from one sample, sequenced in a study of cytomegalovirus exposure and HLA in healthy donors. A multiplex PCR was run with 60 Vbeta primers and 13 Jbeta primers. Repertoires were generated with immunoSEQ multiplex PCR, while TCRdb's copy carries only in-frame clones and drops some. In the table there are 100,000 to 150,000 clones, approximately 71% of which are singletons. Sequencing was carried out using PBMCs. These receptors were taken from a woman aged 55-70 years in good health and CMV-seronegative.

The chain is built from TRBV7-6 and TRBJ2-7; 10 bases map to TRBD1. Germline CDR1 reads SGHVS; CDR2 reads FNYEAQ. This CDR3 is 16 amino acids long. J gave up 0 bases and V 2 bases, and 4 bases lay outside the gene matches. The CDR3 reads CASSLSWDRGSYEQYF. The CDR3 DNA reads as TGTGCCAGCAGCTTATCATGGGACAGGGGCTCCTACGAGCAGTACTTC.

The rearrangement links TRBV18 to TRBJ1-3, with D possibly matching TRBD1 (5 bases). Trimming took off 2 bases at V and 0 bases at J, with 11 bases between the two ends. This CDR3 is built from 16 residues. Per the germline V gene, CDR1 is KGHSH and CDR2 is LQKENI. CDR3 bases: TGTGCCAGCTCACCAGTTGGGGGGAGCTCTGGAAACACCATATATTTT. Amino acids: CASSPVGGSSGNTIYF.

The genes are TRBV2 and TRBJ1-5; TRBD1 aligns across 8 bases. The CDR3 spans 15 residues. The germline gives CDR1 SNHLY, CDR2 FYNNEI. The J segment lost 5 bases and the V segment lost 7 bases, leaving 10 bases of the junction unmatched. The CDR3 DNA reads as TGTGCCAGCACCCCAGGACAGGGCCGAGATCAGCCCCAGCATTTT. It specifies CASTPGQGRDQPQHF.

J is TRBJ2-3 and V is TRBV28, with a weak D call TRBD2 (6 bases). V was cut by 5 bases and J by 6 bases, with 15 bases left in between. CDR3 size: 14 residues. Germline V lookup: CDR1 MDHEN, CDR2 SYDVKM. CDR3 nucleotides: TGTGCCAGCAGTAGCCCGGGCCGGGGGGATACGCAGTATTTT. Protein: CASSSPGRGDTQYF.

The chain combines TRBV4-2 with TRBJ1-1, with 10 bases identical to TRBD1. V was clipped by 4 bases and J by 6 bases; unmatched bases: 8. This CDR3 comprises 15 residues. Germline-derived CDR1 and CDR2 are LGHNA and YNFKEQ. CDR3 sequence (DNA): TGTGCCAGCAGCCCGAATCCGGACAGGGGGTCTGAAGCTTTCTTT. Its translation: CASSPNPDRGSEAFF.

The CDR3 reads CASSPSPGPGDTQYF. DNA for the CDR3: TGTGCCAGCTCTCCTTCCCCTGGGCCAGGGGATACGCAGTATTTT. The chain uses TRBV18 and TRBJ2-3; D is possibly TRBD1 (5 bases). The germline V gene has CDR1 KGHSH and CDR2 LQKENI. The length of the CDR3 is 15 residues. Trimming cost V 6 bases and J 6 bases, with 19 bases left between them.

Note on this clone: This sample includes further DNA sequences coding for the same CDR3. The chain combines TRBV18 with TRBJ1-1, with 7 positions matching TRBD1. Germline V gene lookup returns CDR1 KGHSH and CDR2 LQKENI. The CDR3 runs to 14 residues. V lost 4 bases, J lost 1 base, and 3 bases stayed unmatched. CDR3 protein: CASSQGAGNTEAFF. The CDR3 bases are TGTGCCAGCTCACAGGGGGCGGGGAACACTGAAGCTTTCTTT.

The V gene is TRBV7-9, the J gene TRBJ2-7, with D tentatively TRBD1 (5 bases). The V gene's germline CDR1 is SEHNR and CDR2 FQNEAQ (reference sequence). The CDR3 runs to 14 residues. Trimming removed 1 base from V and 3 bases from J, with 10 bases in between. CDR3 in amino acids: CASSLGVGVYEQYF. The CDR3, as DNA: TGTGCCAGCAGCTTAGGGGTAGGGGTCTACGAGCAGTACTTC.

This sequence joins TRBV30 and TRBJ1-4; possible D gene TRBD1, 5 bases. V lost 2 bases, J lost 5 bases, and 9 bases lay in between. The germline V gene has CDR1 GTSNPN and CDR2 SVGIG (reference sequence). This CDR3 is built from 13 residues. CDR3 in amino acids: CAWSRGRNEKLFF. In DNA, the CDR3 is TGTGCCTGGAGTCGGGGGAGGAATGAAAAACTGTTTTTT.

This clone appeared a few times. This sequence joins TRBV6-6 and TRBJ2-7, with D perhaps matching TRBD1 (6 bases). V shed 2 bases and J shed 2 bases, with 10 bases lying between them. Germline values: CDR1 MNHNY, CDR2 SVGAGI (reference sequence). This CDR3 spans 14 amino acids. CDR3 coding DNA: TGTGCCAGCAGTTACACGACAGGACCCTACGAGCAGTACTTC. This codes for CASSYTTGPYEQYF.

The CDR3: CATPGTGIGEQFF. The CDR3 DNA follows: TGTGCCACTCCCGGGACTGGCATTGGTGAGCAGTTCTTC. This sequence joins TRBV7-9 and TRBJ2-1, with D possibly TRBD2 on 6 matching bases. Per the germline V gene, CDR1 is SEHNR and CDR2 is FQNEAQ (reference sequence). This CDR3 comprises 13 residues. Trimming shortened V by 10 bases and J by 9 bases, and 19 bases separated the two germline ends.

The J gene is TRBJ1-2, the V gene TRBV19; 7 nucleotides align to TRBD1. The V segment lost 4 bases and the J segment 14 bases; nucleotides outside the gene matches: 16. The germline gives CDR1 LNHDA, CDR2 SQIVND (reference sequence). The CDR3 is 14 residues long. The CDR3 nucleotides read TGTGCCAGTAGTAGGGGGACAGATTCCGTTTTACGGACCTTC. Its translation: CASSRGTDSVLRTF.

This chain connects TRBV5-6 to TRBJ2-3, with TRBD2 identical over 9 bases. The junction had 3 bases not matched to a gene; V was cut back by 6 bases and J by 1 base. The CDR3 consists of 14 residues. Germline V gene data show CDR1 as SGHDT and CDR2 as YYEEEE. CDR3 loop: CASTRTSGTDTQYF. CDR3 coding DNA: TGTGCCAGCACCAGGACTAGCGGCACAGATACGCAGTATTTT.

The rearrangement links TRBV7-6 to TRBJ2-1, with a weak D call TRBD2 (5 bases). The CDR3 length is 15 residues. Germline assignment: CDR1 SGHVS and CDR2 FNYEAQ. V lost 0 bases and J lost 7, with 13 bases in between. CDR3 sequence (DNA): TGTGCCAGCAGCTTAGCCTTCGGGGTGCGAAATGAGCAGTTCTTC. Protein sequence: CASSLAFGVRNEQFF.

The CDR3 DNA reads TGTGCCAGCAGCCAAATCGGCGGCTCACGCACAGATACGCAGTATTTT. This sequence encodes CASSQIGGSRTDTQYF. J is TRBJ2-3 and V is TRBV14; D gene unclear. V was shortened by 2 bases and J by 1 base, with 13 bases between the two germline ends. The CDR3 runs to 16 residues. In germline, CDR1 is SGHDN, CDR2 FVKESK.

In this sample, this clone turned up once. The V call is TRBV6-1, the J call TRBJ2-7; 9 positions match TRBD1. The CDR3 runs to 13 residues. Germline CDR1 reads MNHNS; CDR2 reads SASEGT. V dropped 4 bases and J dropped 3; count of bases not matched to a gene: 1. In nucleotides, the CDR3 is TGTGCCAGCAGTGGACAGGGGGTCTACGAGCAGTACTTC. Protein: CASSGQGVYEQYF.

The genes are TRBV2 and TRBJ2-1; the match to TRBD1 covers 9 bases. The V and J ends lost 10 bases and 0 bases, in that order; junction bases with no gene match: 1. This CDR3 region has 13 residues. Germline CDR1 SNHLY, CDR2 FYNNEI. CDR3: CAKTGGSYNEQFF. Written as DNA, the CDR3 is TGTGCCAAGACAGGGGGCTCCTACAATGAGCAGTTCTTC.

J is TRBJ1-1 and V is TRBV19; D gene ambiguous. Germline-derived CDR1 and CDR2 are LNHDA and SQIVND (reference sequence). Trimming took 4 bases from V and 1 from J, leaving 7 bases between them. The CDR3 runs to 13 residues. As DNA, the CDR3 is TGTGCCAGTAGTACGGGAAGGAACACTGAAGCTTTCTTT. This sequence encodes CASSTGRNTEAFF.

The V and J genes are TRBV29-1 and TRBJ2-5, with 11 bases identical to TRBD1. The CDR3 extends over 13 amino acids. The germline V gene has CDR1 SQVTM and CDR2 ANQGSEA. V lost 6 bases and J lost 4; bases outside the gene matches: 4. In DNA, the CDR3 is TGCAGCGTCGGGGACAGGGGGGGAGAGACCCAGTACTTC. This gives the protein CSVGDRGGETQYF.

This chain links TRBV5-1 with TRBJ2-5, with TRBD2 identical over 7 bases. The V and J ends lost 2 bases and 3 bases, in that order; junction bases with no gene match: 1. Germline V CDR1 and CDR2: SGHRS, YFSETQ. This CDR3 contains 13 residues. The CDR3 coding sequence is TGCGCCAGCAGCTTAGGACTAGAAGAGACCCAGTACTTC. Its translation: CASSLGLEETQYF.

This clone was picked up one time. V is TRBV6-6 and J is TRBJ2-1; a weak D match, TRBD2 (7 bases). The CDR3 loop spans 15 amino acids. Germline V gene sequence: CDR1 MNHNY, CDR2 SVGAGI (reference sequence). With 0 bases removed from V and 3 bases from J, the gap between germline ends came to 9 bases. This CDR3 reads CASSYSRGGYNEQFF. DNA of the CDR3: TGTGCCAGCAGTTACTCGAGGGGGGGCTACAATGAGCAGTTCTTC.

This chain uses TRBV4-2 with TRBJ1-1; D gene ambiguous. CDR3 length equals 13 residues. Deletions cut 3 bases from V and 1 base from J, with 6 bases between. Per the germline V gene, CDR1 is LGHNA and CDR2 is YNFKEQ. CDR3 sequence reads: CASSQVANTEAFF. The CDR3 nucleotides read TGTGCCAGCAGCCAGGTGGCGAACACTGAAGCTTTCTTT.

This clone was observed a few times. The chain is built from TRBV11-2 and TRBJ2-7; the D is unclear. The CDR3 totals 12 residues. V was trimmed by 1 base and J by 7 bases, leaving 8 bases between them. Germline CDR1 SGHAT, CDR2 FQNNGV. This chain's CDR3 is CASSLAFQEQYF. The DNA for the CDR3 is TGTGCCAGCAGCTTAGCGTTCCAGGAGCAGTACTTC.